This T cell receptor (beta chain) appears in the sequencing data of a study of cytomegalovirus exposure and HLA in healthy donors. This CDR3 spans 15 amino acids. The V end was cut by 0 bases, the J end by 4 bases, with 12 bases between. Germline CDR1 is MGHRA and CDR2 is YSYEKL. Study results and caveats: No immune exposure information besides CMV serostatus was available. Upon later analysis, HLA-associated TCR beta chains proved more clonally expanded than other, equally common chains. An assumption of roughly uniform sequencing depth across donors underlay the presence/absence analyses.

In the case of this clone: Its antigen is still unknown.

This PCR relied on a set of 60 Vbeta primers and 13 Jbeta primers. Original processing methods: Around 11 million of tens of millions of unique TCR beta chains were shared, per a later count. Sequenced by immunoSEQ multiplex PCR; TCRdb stores in-frame clones only, minus some. V, J and clone size were drawn from that table, and D and trimming were deduced from the DNA. The data contain some 180,000 clones, around four fifths of them singletons. The sample taken for sequencing was PBMCs. The clonotype originates from a woman in her 30s in good health and CMV-seronegative. V gene TRBV4-1 combines with J gene TRBJ1-2, with TRBD1 as a possible D gene (6 bases). The DNA for the CDR3 is TGCGCCAGCAGCCAAGAGGGGGCGCAGGGCTATGGCTACACCTTC. Translation gives CASSQEGAQGYGYTF.